Presented here are 3 T cell receptor beta chains from one specimen sequenced in a study of T cell responses to AZD1222 COVID-19 vaccine. Here immunoSEQ multiplex PCR was the method, and the copy in TCRdb shows in-frame clones only, minus some. The sample shows roughly 150,000 clones, about nine tenths of them seen only once. This sample comprised peripheral blood, obtained 28 days after the second AZD1222 dose. Every receptor here comes from an adult who received the AZD1222 COVID-19 vaccine.

This chain uses TRBV4-1 with TRBJ2-7, with 10 bases fitting TRBD1. CDR1 and CDR2 from the germline V gene are MGHRA and YSYEKL. The CDR3 is made up of 15 amino acids. The trim removed 5 bases at V and 6 bases at J, leaving 10 bases unmatched. DNA for the CDR3: TGCGCCAGCAGCGGTCCGGGACAGGGGACGGGCGAGCAGTACTTC. Its protein product is CASSGPGQGTGEQYF.

V and J are TRBV13 and TRBJ2-1; 7 positions match TRBD1. CDR3 length: 14 residues. J lost 4 bases, V lost 5 bases, and 5 bases had no gene match. Germline V gives CDR1 PRHDT, CDR2 FYEKMQ (reference sequence). CDR3 sequence: CASSLWDSYNEQFF. The CDR3 region has the DNA TGTGCCAGCAGCCTATGGGACAGTTACAATGAGCAGTTCTTC.

V gene TRBV9 combines with J gene TRBJ1-1; TRBD1 might be the D (6 bases). V was cut by 3 bases and J by 4 bases, with 13 bases left in between. There are 14 residues in the CDR3. The germline gives CDR1 SGDLS, CDR2 YYNGEE. The CDR3 coding sequence is TGTGCCAGCAGCGCCGGGGGCAGCCCCACTGAAGCTTTCTTT. It encodes CASSAGGSPTEAFF.